This is a list of T cell receptor beta chains from one sample in a study of PD-1 blockade in classical Hodgkin lymphoma. Here immunoSEQ multiplex PCR was the method, and the copy in TCRdb shows in-frame clones only, minus some. Among fewer than 100,000 clones listed, 85% to 95% were seen once. Sequences were derived from peripheral blood mononuclear cells (PBMCs), sampled before the fourth cycle of nivolumab. All receptors come from a human donor with classical Hodgkin lymphoma. Both conserved end residues are trimmed from each CDR3. The order of the fields is V gene, J gene, CDR3 protein.

V: TRBV5-1; J: TRBJ2-5; CDR3: ASSLAGTVQETQY
V: TRBV28; J: TRBJ2-7; CDR3: ASSGFWGEQY
V: TRBV7-9; J: TRBJ2-7; CDR3: ASSSSGQPKEQY
V: TRBV11-1; J: TRBJ2-1; CDR3: ASSLGTARTYNEQF
V: TRBV7-9; J: TRBJ2-3; CDR3: ASSALERQEGDTQY
V: TRBV13; J: TRBJ1-1; CDR3: ASSTDRGKVNTEAF
V: TRBV6-1; J: TRBJ1-5; CDR3: ASSNSGRNQPQH
V: TRBV2; J: TRBJ2-7; CDR3: ASSEVGGPHEQY
V: TRBV13; J: TRBJ1-3; CDR3: ASSLTPPVDNTIY
V: TRBV6-5; J: TRBJ2-1; CDR3: ATSTGLAEVDEQF
V: TRBV27; J: TRBJ2-7; CDR3: ASSPRGSGRANYEQY
V: TRBV19; J: TRBJ1-5; CDR3: ASSITRVGQPQH
V: TRBV7-9; J: TRBJ2-6; CDR3: ASSPLGQTLGANVLT
V: TRBV14; J: TRBJ1-1; CDR3: ASSQGFTGGADTEAF
V: TRBV11-2; J: TRBJ1-4; CDR3: ASSSGLWDEKLF
V: TRBV27; J: TRBJ1-5; CDR3: ATRGIVSGGVDQPQH
V: TRBV6-4; J: TRBJ1-3; CDR3: ASTNENSGNTIY
V: TRBV29-1; J: TRBJ2-7; CDR3: SGLHTSSYEQY
V: TRBV11-2; J: TRBJ1-5; CDR3: ASSLGPSVQPQH
V: TRBV10-3; J: TRBJ2-1; CDR3: AVSGGGGSYNEQF
V: TRBV6-1; J: TRBJ1-5; CDR3: ASSDADFSEQPPGH
V: TRBV10-3; J: TRBJ1-6; CDR3: AISESTGDNSPLH
V: TRBV12-5; J: TRBJ1-1; CDR3: ASGSQGGGNTEAF
V: TRBV6-5; J: TRBJ2-6; CDR3: ASSPRTSGANVLT
V: TRBV7-9; J: TRBJ2-2; CDR3: ASSLGRLGTGENTGELF
V: TRBV7-9; J: TRBJ1-1; CDR3: ASSSRAGVRGTEAF
V: TRBV29-1; J: TRBJ1-5; CDR3: SVIVVGGEPQH
V: TRBV5-1; J: TRBJ2-7; CDR3: ASSPLEQAYEQY
V: TRBV7-9; J: TRBJ2-1; CDR3: ASSLKPGLGTYNEQF
V: TRBV27; J: TRBJ1-2; CDR3: ASSLTVRERGYGYT
V: TRBV9; J: TRBJ2-3; CDR3: ASSVIGGASTDTQY
V: TRBV30; J: TRBJ1-1; CDR3: AWSVSPGFPKAF
V: TRBV18; J: TRBJ2-5; CDR3: ASSGSGLPETQY
V: TRBV5-1; J: TRBJ2-5; CDR3: ASSLTRLAGHQETQY
V: TRBV27; J: TRBJ2-3; CDR3: ASSLSFGTDTQY
V: TRBV6-5; J: TRBJ1-5; CDR3: ASNPTGARRWPQH
V: TRBV4-1; J: TRBJ1-2; CDR3: ASSQGPTSNYGYT
V: TRBV4-1; J: TRBJ2-3; CDR3: ASSQDQAGPRDTQY
V: TRBV5-4; J: TRBJ2-2; CDR3: ASSLGSGTGELF
V: TRBV29-1; J: TRBJ1-1; CDR3: SVARSGRNTEAF
V: TRBV7-9; J: TRBJ2-5; CDR3: ASNSLASGIHQETQY
V: TRBV7-9; J: TRBJ1-3; CDR3: ASSFYRGLPSGNTIY
V: TRBV7-9; J: TRBJ1-1; CDR3: ATRYFVGAARNTEAF